This TCR beta chain was found in a study of cytomegalovirus exposure and HLA in healthy donors. In the PCR, 60 Vbeta and 13 Jbeta primers were used. Libraries were prepared by immunoSEQ multiplex PCR; TCRdb keeps only in-frame clonotypes and omits some of them. The data show nearly 200,000 clones, with 65% to 85% seen just once and about 0.1% held by the top ten. The CDR3 extends over 13 amino acids. V lost 2 bases and J 6 bases, leaving 7 bases between the germline ends. Germline CDR1 reads SGHNT; CDR2 reads YENEEA. The receptor comes from a boy younger than 10 in good health and CMV-seronegative. Input material: PBMCs. The rearrangement joins TRBV11-3 to TRBJ2-2; D remains ambiguous. The CDR3 nucleotides read TGTGCCAGCAGCTTACCTAATTCCGGGGAGCTGTTTTTT. Its translation: CASSLPNSGELFF.